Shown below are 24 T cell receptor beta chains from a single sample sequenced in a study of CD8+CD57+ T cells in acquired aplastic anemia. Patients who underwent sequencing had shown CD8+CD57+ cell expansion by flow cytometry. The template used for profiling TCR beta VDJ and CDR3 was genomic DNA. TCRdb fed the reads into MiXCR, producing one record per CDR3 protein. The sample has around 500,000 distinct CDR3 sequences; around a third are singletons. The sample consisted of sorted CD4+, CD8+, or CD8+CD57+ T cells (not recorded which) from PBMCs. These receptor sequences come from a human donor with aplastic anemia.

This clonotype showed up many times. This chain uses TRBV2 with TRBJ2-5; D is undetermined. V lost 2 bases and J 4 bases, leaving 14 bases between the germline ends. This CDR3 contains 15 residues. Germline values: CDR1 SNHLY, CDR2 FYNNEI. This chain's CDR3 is CASSEFEQLIETQYF. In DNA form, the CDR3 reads TGTGCCAGCAGTGAATTCGAACAGTTAATAGAGACCCAGTACTTC.

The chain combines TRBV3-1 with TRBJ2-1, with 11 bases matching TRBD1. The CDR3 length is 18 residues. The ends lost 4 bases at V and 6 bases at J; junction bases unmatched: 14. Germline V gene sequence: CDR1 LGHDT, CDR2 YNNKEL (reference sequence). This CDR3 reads CASSPYSTPGQGGNEQFF. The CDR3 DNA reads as TGTGCCAGCAGCCCTTACTCAACTCCGGGACAGGGGGGCAATGAGCAGTTCTTC.

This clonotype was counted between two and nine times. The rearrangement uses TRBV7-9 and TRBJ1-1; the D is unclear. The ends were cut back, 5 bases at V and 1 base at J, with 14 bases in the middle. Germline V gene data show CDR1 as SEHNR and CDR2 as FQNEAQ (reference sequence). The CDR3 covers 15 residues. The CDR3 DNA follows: TGTGCCAGCAGCCCCGCCTTCGGGAGGAACACTGAAGCTTTCTTT. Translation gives CASSPAFGRNTEAFF.

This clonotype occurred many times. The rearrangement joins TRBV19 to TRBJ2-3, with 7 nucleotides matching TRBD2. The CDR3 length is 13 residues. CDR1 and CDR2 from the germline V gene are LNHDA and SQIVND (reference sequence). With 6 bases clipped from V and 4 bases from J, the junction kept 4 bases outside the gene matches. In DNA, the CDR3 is TGTGCCAGTAGCGACCGGGGGGCAGATACGCAGTATTTT. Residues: CASSDRGADTQYF.

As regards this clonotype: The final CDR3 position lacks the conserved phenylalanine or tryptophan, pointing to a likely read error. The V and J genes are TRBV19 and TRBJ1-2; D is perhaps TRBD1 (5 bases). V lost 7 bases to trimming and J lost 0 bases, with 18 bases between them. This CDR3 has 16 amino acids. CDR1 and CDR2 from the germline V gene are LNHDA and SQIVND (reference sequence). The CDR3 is CASTPVGGGANYGYTS. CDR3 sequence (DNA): TGTGCCAGTACCCCCGTGGGGGGGGGAGCTAACTATGGCTACACCTCC.

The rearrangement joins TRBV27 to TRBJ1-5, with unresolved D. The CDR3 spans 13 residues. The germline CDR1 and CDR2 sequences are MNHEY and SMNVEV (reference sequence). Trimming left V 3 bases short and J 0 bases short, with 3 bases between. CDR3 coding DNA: TGTGCCAGCAGTTTTGTTAGCAATCAGCCCCAGCATTTT. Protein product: CASSFVSNQPQHF.

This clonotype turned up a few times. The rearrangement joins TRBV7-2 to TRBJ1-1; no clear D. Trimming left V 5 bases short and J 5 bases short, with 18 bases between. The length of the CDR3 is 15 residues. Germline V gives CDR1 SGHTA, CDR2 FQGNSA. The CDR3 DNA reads TGTGCCAGCAGCATCATCGGGAGGGCGGGGACTGAAGCTTTCTTT. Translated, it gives CASSIIGRAGTEAFF.

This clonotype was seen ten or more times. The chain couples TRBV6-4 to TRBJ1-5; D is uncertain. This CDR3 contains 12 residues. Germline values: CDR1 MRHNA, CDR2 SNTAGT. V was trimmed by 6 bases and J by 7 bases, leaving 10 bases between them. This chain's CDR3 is CASRPTRQPQHF. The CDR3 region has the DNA TGTGCCAGCAGGCCTACACGGCAGCCCCAGCATTTT.

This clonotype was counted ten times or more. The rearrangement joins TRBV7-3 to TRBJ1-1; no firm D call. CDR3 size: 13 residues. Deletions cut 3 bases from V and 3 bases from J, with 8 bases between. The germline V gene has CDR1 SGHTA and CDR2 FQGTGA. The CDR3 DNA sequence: TGTGCCAGCAGCTTGAACCCGGACACTGAAGCTTTCTTT. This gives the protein CASSLNPDTEAFF. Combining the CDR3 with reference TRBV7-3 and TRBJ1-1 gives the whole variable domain GAGVSQTPSNKVTEKGKYVELRCDPISGHTALYWYRQSLGQGPEFLIYFQGTGAADDSGLPNDRFFAVRPEGSVSTLKIQRTERGDSAVYLCASSLNPDTEAFFGQGTRLTVV.

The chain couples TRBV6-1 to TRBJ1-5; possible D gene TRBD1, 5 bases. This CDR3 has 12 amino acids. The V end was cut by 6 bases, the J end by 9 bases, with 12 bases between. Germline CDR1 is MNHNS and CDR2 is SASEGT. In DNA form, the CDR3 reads TGTGCCAGCAGGGTCAGGGAGATGCCCCAGCATTTT. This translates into CASRVREMPQHF.

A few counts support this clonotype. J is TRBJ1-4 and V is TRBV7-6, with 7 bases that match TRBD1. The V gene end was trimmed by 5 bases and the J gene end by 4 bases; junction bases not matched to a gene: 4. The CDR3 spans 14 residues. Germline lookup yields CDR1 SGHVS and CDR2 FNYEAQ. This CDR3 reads CASSNRGLNEKLFF. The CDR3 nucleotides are TGTGCCAGCAGCAACAGGGGACTTAATGAAAAACTGTTTTTT. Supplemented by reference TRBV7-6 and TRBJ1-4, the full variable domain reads GAGVSQSPRYKVTKRGQDVALRCDPISGHVSLYWYRQALGQGPEFLTYFNYEAQQDKSGLPNDRFSAERPEGSISTLTIQRTEQRDSAMYRCASSNRGLNEKLFFGSGTQLSVL.

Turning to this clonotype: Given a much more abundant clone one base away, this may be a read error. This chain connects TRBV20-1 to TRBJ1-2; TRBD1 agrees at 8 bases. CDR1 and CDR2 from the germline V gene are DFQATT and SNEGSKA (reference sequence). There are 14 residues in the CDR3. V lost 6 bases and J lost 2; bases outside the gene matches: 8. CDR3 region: CSARDRSQNYGYTF. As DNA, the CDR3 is TGCAGTGCCAGGGACAGGAGCCAAAACTATGGCTACACCTTC.

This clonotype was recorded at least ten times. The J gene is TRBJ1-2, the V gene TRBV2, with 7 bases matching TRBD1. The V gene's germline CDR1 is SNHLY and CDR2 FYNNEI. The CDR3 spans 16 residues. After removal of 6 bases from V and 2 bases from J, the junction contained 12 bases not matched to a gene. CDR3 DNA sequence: TGTGCCAGCAGGGCCCTACAGGGGAACGTAAACTATGGCTACACCTTC. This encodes CASRALQGNVNYGYTF. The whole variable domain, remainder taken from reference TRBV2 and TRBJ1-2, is EPEVTQTPSHQVTQMGQEVILRCVPISNHLYFYWYRQILGQKVEFLVSFYNNEISEKSEIFDDQFSVERPDGSNFTLKIRSTKLEDSAMYFCASRALQGNVNYGYTFGSGTRLTVV.

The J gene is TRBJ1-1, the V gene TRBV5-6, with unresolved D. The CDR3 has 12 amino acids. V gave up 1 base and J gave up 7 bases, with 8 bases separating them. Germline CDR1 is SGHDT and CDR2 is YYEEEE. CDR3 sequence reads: CASSLWGDEAFF. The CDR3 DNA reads TGTGCCAGCAGCTTGTGGGGTGATGAAGCTTTCTTT.

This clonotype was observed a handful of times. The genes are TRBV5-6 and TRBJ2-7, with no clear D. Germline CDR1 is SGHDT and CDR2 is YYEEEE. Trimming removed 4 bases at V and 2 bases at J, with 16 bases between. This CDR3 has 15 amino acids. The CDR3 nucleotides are TGTGCCAGCAGCCGGCGTAATTCAGGACCCTACGAGCAGTACTTC. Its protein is CASSRRNSGPYEQYF.

The CDR3 nucleotides read TGTGCCAGCAGCTCTACAAGGAACTATGGCTACACCTTC. Its translation: CASSSTRNYGYTF. This chain connects TRBV7-9 to TRBJ1-2; D gene ambiguous. V dropped 4 bases and J dropped 2 bases, with 8 bases sitting between them. Germline-derived CDR1 and CDR2 are SEHNR and FQNEAQ (reference sequence). The CDR3 consists of 13 residues.

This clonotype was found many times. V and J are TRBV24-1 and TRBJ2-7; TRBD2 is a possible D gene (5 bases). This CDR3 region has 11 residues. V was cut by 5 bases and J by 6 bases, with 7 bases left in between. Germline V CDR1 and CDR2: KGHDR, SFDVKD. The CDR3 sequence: CATSGGFEQYF. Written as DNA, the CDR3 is TGTGCCACCAGTGGAGGGTTCGAGCAGTACTTC.

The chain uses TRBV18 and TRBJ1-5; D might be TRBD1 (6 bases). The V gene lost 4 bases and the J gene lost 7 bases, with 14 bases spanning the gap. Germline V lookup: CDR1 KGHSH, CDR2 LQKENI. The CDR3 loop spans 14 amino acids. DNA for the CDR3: TGTGCCAGCTCACAACAGGCAGGGGACCAGCCCCAGCATTTT. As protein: CASSQQAGDQPQHF.

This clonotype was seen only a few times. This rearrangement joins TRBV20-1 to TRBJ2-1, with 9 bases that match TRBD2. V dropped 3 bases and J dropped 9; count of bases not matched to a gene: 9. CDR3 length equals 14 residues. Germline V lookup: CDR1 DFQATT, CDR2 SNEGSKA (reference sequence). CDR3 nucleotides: TGCAGTGCTAGTCGCAGCGGGGGGAATAGTGAGCAGTTCTTC. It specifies CSASRSGGNSEQFF.

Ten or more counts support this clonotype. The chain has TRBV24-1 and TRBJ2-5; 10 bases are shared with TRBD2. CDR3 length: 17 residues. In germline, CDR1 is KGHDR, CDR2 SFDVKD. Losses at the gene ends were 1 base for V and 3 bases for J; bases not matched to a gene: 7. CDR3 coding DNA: TGTGCCACCAGTGATTTCGGGTCTAGCGGGAGTAAAGAGACCCAGTACTTC. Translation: CATSDFGSSGSKETQYF.

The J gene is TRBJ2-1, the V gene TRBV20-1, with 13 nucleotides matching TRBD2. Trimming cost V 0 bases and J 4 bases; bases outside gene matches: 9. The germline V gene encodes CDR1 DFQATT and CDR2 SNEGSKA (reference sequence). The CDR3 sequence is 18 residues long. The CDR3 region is CSAREFTQLAGGYNEQFF. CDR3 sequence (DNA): TGCAGTGCTAGAGAATTCACCCAACTAGCGGGGGGGTACAATGAGCAGTTCTTC.

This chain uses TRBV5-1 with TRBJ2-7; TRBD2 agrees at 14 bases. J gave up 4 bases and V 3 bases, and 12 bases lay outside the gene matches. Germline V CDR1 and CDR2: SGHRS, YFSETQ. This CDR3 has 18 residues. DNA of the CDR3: TGCGCCAGCAGCTCCTTCGACGGGACTAGCGGGGGACTATACGAGCAGTACTTC. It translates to CASSSFDGTSGGLYEQYF.

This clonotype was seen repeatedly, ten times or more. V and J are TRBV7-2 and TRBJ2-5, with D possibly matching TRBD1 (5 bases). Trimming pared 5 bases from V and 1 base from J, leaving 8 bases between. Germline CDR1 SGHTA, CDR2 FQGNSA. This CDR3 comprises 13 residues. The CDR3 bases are TGTGCCAGCAGCCCGACAGCCCAAGAGACCCAGTACTTC. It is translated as CASSPTAQETQYF.

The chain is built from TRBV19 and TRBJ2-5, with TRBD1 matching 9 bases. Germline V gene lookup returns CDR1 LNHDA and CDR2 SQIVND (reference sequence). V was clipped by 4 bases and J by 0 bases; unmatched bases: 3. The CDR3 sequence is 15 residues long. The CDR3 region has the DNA TGTGCCAGTAGTAGGGACAGGGTGGACCAAGAGACCCAGTACTTC. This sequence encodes CASSRDRVDQETQYF.